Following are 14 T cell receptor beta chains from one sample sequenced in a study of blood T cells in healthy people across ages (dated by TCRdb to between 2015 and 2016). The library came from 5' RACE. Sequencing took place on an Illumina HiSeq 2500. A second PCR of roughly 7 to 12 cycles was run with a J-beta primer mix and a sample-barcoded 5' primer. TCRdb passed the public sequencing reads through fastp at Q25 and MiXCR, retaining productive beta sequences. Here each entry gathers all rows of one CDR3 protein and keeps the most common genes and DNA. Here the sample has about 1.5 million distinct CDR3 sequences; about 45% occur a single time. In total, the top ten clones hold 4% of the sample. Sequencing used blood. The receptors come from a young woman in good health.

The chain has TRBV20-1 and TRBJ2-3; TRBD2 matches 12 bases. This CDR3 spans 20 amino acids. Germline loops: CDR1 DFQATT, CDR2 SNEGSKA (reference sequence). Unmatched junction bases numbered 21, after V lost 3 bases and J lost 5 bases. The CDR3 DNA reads TGCAGTGCTAGTCTCTGGGGGGTGACTAGCGGGAGTCATCCCCAAGATACGCAGTATTTT. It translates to CSASLWGVTSGSHPQDTQYF.

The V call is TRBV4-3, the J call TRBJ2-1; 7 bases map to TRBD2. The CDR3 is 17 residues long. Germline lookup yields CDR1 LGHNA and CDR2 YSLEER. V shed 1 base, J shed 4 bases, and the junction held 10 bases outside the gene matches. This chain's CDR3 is CASSQGSVAGAYNEQFF. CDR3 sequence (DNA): TGCGCCAGCAGCCAAGGGTCTGTAGCGGGCGCTTACAATGAGCAGTTCTTC.

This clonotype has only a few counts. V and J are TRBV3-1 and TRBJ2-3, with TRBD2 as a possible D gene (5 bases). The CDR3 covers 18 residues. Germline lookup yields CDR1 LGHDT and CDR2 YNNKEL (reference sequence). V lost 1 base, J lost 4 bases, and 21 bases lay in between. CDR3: CASSQVSQSTSYADTQYF. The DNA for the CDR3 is TGTGCCAGCAGCCAAGTCTCGCAATCTACTAGTTATGCAGATACGCAGTATTTT.

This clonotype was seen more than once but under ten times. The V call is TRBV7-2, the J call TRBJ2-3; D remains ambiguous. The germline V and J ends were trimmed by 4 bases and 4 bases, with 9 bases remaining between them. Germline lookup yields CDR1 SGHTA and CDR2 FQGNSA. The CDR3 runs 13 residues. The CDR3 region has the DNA TGTGCCAGCAGCTCCGTGATGGCAGATACGCAGTATTTT. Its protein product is CASSSVMADTQYF.

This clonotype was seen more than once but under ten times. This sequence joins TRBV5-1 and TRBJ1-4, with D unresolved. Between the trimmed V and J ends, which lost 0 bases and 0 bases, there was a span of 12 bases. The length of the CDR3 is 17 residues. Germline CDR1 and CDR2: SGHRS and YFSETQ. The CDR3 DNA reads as TGCGCCAGCAGCTTGGATGGAGGAGGGTCAACTAATGAAAAACTGTTTTTT. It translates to CASSLDGGGSTNEKLFF.

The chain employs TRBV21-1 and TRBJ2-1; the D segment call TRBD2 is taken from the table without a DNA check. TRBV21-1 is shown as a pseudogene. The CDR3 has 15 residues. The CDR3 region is CASSKGTSGSNEQFF. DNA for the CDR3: TGTGCCAGCAGCAAGGGGACTAGCGGGAGCAATGAGCAGTTCTTC.

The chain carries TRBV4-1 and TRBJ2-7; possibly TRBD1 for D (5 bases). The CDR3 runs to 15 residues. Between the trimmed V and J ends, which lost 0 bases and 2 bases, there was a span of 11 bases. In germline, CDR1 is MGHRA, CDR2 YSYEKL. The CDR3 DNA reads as TGCGCCAGCAGCCAAGATATCAGGGCTCCCTACGAGCAGTACTTC. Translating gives CASSQDIRAPYEQYF.

Written as DNA, the CDR3 is TGTGCCAGCAGTTTTATTAGCGGGAGGGGTACAGATACGCAGTATTTT. Translating gives CASSFISGRGTDTQYF. This chain connects TRBV27 to TRBJ2-3; 11 bases match TRBD2. The germline CDR1 and CDR2 sequences are MNHEY and SMNVEV (reference sequence). V shed 3 bases and J 3 bases; nucleotides not matched to a gene: 5. This CDR3 contains 16 residues.

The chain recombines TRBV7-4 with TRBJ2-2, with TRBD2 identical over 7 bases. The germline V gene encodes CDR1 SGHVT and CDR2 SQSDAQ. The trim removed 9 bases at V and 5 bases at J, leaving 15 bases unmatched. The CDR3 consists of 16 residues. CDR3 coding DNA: TGTGCCAGAGCCGGCGGGGGAATCGTCGGGACCGGGGAGCTGTTTTTT. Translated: CARAGGGIVGTGELFF.

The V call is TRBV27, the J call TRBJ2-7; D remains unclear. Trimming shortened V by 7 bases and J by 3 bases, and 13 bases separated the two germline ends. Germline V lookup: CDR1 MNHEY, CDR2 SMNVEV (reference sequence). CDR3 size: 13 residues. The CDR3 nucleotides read TGTGCCAGCAAGACGGACCCAGGCTACGAGCAGTACTTC. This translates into CASKTDPGYEQYF.

CDR3: CASSQTGFSDRFF. CDR3 sequence (DNA): TGTGCCAGCAGCCAAACGGGGTTCAGCGATAGGTTCTTC. The V gene is TRBV7-3, the J gene TRBJ2-1, with TRBD2 as a possible D gene (5 bases). The CDR3 contains 13 residues. V shed 5 bases and J shed 15 bases, with 20 bases lying between them. Germline values: CDR1 SGHTA, CDR2 FQGTGA.

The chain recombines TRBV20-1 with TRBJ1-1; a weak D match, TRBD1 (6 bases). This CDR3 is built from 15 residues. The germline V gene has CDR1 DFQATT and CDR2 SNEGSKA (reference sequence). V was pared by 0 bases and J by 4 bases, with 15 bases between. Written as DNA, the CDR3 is TGCAGTGCTAGAGATGACAGGAGGACCGGCACTGAAGCTTTCTTT. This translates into CSARDDRRTGTEAFF.

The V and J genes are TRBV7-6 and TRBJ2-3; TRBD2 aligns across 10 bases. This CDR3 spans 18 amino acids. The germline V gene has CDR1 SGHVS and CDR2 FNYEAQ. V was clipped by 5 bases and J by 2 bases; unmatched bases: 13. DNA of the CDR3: TGTGCCAGCAGCCGTGTACCCCCTAGCGGGGGTATCACAGATACGCAGTATTTT. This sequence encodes CASSRVPPSGGITDTQYF. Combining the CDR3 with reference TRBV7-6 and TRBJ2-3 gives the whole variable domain GAGVSQSPRYKVTKRGQDVALRCDPISGHVSLYWYRQALGQGPEFLTYFNYEAQQDKSGLPNDRFSAERPEGSISTLTIQRTEQRDSAMYRCASSRVPPSGGITDTQYFGPGTRLTVL.

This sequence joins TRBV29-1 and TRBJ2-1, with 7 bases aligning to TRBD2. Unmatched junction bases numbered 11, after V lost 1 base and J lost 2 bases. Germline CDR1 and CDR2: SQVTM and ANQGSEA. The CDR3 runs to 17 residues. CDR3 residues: CSVEGEWRAGAYNEQFF. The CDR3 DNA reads TGCAGCGTTGAAGGGGAGTGGAGGGCGGGAGCCTACAATGAGCAGTTCTTC.